These 32 T cell receptor beta chains were sequenced from one sample in a study of identifying expanded T cells in peripheral blood (dated 2019 in TCRdb). The library came from the immunoSEQ multiplex PCR assay. In its TCRdb copy, this immuneACCESS table keeps in-frame sequences only and misses some clones. Where compared with another copy, unresolved V genes explain less than half of these, and the others have no known cause. This sample has under 120,000 clones in its table, and about 89% of those were observed once. The ten most abundant clones make up 16% of the sample. The material sequenced was blood. The receptors shown here come from a person aged 18-70 years in good health.

V is TRBV29-1 and J is TRBJ2-3, with 11 positions matching TRBD2. V was pared by 2 bases and J by 0 bases, with 4 bases of the junction left unmatched. The CDR3 is 16 residues long. Germline CDR1 and CDR2: SQVTM and ANQGSEA. CDR3 region: CSVERTSGLSTDTQYF. The CDR3 DNA reads as TGCAGCGTTGAACGGACTAGCGGGCTGAGCACAGATACGCAGTATTTT.

This clone was recorded a few times. V is TRBV7-2 and J is TRBJ2-3, with 9 bases aligning to TRBD2. CDR1 is SGHTA, CDR2 FQGNSA, per germline. J lost 1 base, V lost 3 bases, and 2 bases had no gene match. The CDR3 has 15 residues. CDR3 amino acids: CASSFAGGRTDTQYF. The DNA of the CDR3 is TGTGCCAGCAGCTTCGCGGGGGGGCGCACAGATACGCAGTATTTT.

The chain links TRBV19 to TRBJ2-2; D not certain. Germline V gives CDR1 LNHDA, CDR2 SQIVND (reference sequence). With 8 bases removed from V and 3 bases from J, the gap between germline ends came to 4 bases. The CDR3 has 11 amino acids. In DNA form, the CDR3 reads TGTGCCAGTCGATACACCGGGGAGCTGTTTTTT. Its translation is CASRYTGELFF. Full variable domain (missing parts from reference TRBV19 and TRBJ2-2): DGGITQSPKYLFRKEGQNVTLSCEQNLNHDAMYWYRQDPGQGLRLIYYSQIVNDFQKGDIAEGYSVSREKKESFPLTVTSAQKNPTAFYLCASRYTGELFFGEGSRLTVL.

Points on this clone: Other DNA sequences of this sample code for an identical CDR3. The chain joins TRBV2 to TRBJ2-1; no clear D gene. Trimming removed 2 bases from V and 4 bases from J, with 0 bases in between. The CDR3 spans 11 residues. Germline V gene lookup returns CDR1 SNHLY and CDR2 FYNNEI. CDR3 amino acids: CASSEYNEQFF. The CDR3 DNA follows: TGTGCCAGCAGTGAATACAATGAGCAGTTCTTC. The complete variable domain, with remaining parts taken from reference TRBV2 and TRBJ2-1, reads EPEVTQTPSHQVTQMGQEVILRCVPISNHLYFYWYRQILGQKVEFLVSFYNNEISEKSEIFDDQFSVERPDGSNFTLKIRSTKLEDSAMYFCASSEYNEQFFGPGTRLTVL.

The chain has TRBV7-9 and TRBJ1-4; tentatively, D is TRBD1 (6 bases). The CDR3 is 18 amino acids. V lost 5 bases and J lost 0, with 19 bases in between. In germline, CDR1 is SEHNR, CDR2 FQNEAQ (reference sequence). CDR3 residues: CASSPSGAPPATNEKLFF. The CDR3 region has the DNA TGTGCCAGCAGCCCCTCGGGGGCCCCGCCCGCAACTAATGAAAAACTGTTTTTT. The full variable domain, completed using reference TRBV7-9 and TRBJ1-4, is DTGVSQNPRHKITKRGQNVTFRCDPISEHNRLYWYRQTLGQGPEFLTYFQNEAQLEKSRLLSDRFSAERPKGSFSTLEIQRTEQGDSAMYLCASSPSGAPPATNEKLFFGSGTQLSVL.

This chain joins TRBV19 and TRBJ2-2; 12 nucleotides agree with TRBD1. Germline CDR1 LNHDA, CDR2 SQIVND (reference sequence). CDR3 length: 19 residues. V was clipped by 0 bases and J by 4 bases; unmatched bases: 9. CDR3 in DNA: TGTGCCAGTAGTATAGATGAAGGGGACAGGGGGCGCTTCACCGGGGAGCTGTTTTTT. It is translated as CASSIDEGDRGRFTGELFF.

The J gene is TRBJ2-3, the V gene TRBV21-1; the table's TRBD1 call for D was not verified on the DNA. TRBV21-1 has pseudogene status. The CDR3 has 18 residues. The CDR3 loop reads CASSRGIGDRGKTDTQYF. Here the CDR3 DNA reads TGTGCCAGCAGCCGGGGGATAGGAGACAGGGGTAAAACAGATACGCAGTATTTT.

The chain has TRBV4-3 and TRBJ2-3, with TRBD2 matching over 9 bases. With 2 bases clipped from V and 6 bases from J, the junction kept 9 bases outside the gene matches. CDR1 is LGHNA, CDR2 YSLEER, per germline. The CDR3 consists of 16 residues. The CDR3 sequence is CASSQLSGGSPDTQYF. The CDR3 DNA reads TGCGCCAGCAGCCAACTCAGCGGGGGGTCGCCGGATACGCAGTATTTT.

CDR3 coding DNA: TGCGCCAGCAGCCTCACTAGCGGGGGCCCTAAAACCTACGAGCAGTACTTC. Amino acid sequence: CASSLTSGGPKTYEQYF. The chain couples TRBV4-3 to TRBJ2-7, with TRBD2 matching 11 bases. Germline V gene sequence: CDR1 LGHNA, CDR2 YSLEER. The ends lost 4 bases at V and 2 bases at J; junction bases unmatched: 10. The CDR3 loop spans 17 amino acids.

The chain joins TRBV5-1 to TRBJ1-3; 7 bases align to TRBD1. The CDR3 spans 14 residues. V lost 4 bases and J lost 2; bases outside the gene matches: 3. Germline V gives CDR1 SGHRS, CDR2 YFSETQ. The CDR3 loop reads CASSPGGTGNTIYF. The CDR3, as DNA: TGCGCCAGCAGCCCAGGGGGAACTGGAAACACCATATATTTT.

This chain joins TRBV7-9 and TRBJ1-1, with 9 bases identical to TRBD1. The CDR3 sequence is 14 residues long. V lost 5 bases to trimming and J lost 5 bases; unmatched junction nucleotides: 6. The germline V gene encodes CDR1 SEHNR and CDR2 FQNEAQ (reference sequence). CDR3 DNA sequence: TGTGCCAGCAGCCCACAGGGGGCACGAACTGAAGCTTTCTTT. Translation: CASSPQGARTEAFF.

This chain uses TRBV7-9 with TRBJ1-1; 7 positions agree with TRBD1. V dropped 4 bases and J dropped 6; count of bases not matched to a gene: 11. The CDR3 totals 15 residues. Germline V gene lookup returns CDR1 SEHNR and CDR2 FQNEAQ (reference sequence). CDR3 coding DNA: TGTGCCAGCAGCTACCTGACAGGGAAGGCCCCTGAAGCTTTCTTT. Its protein product is CASSYLTGKAPEAFF.

This chain joins TRBV27 and TRBJ2-7, with D unclear. Germline V gene data show CDR1 as MNHEY and CDR2 as SMNVEV (reference sequence). With 5 bases removed from V and 1 base from J, the gap between germline ends came to 6 bases. The CDR3 has 12 amino acids. The CDR3 DNA reads TGTGCCAGCAGTCAGAATTCCTACGAGCAGTACTTC. It encodes CASSQNSYEQYF.

The chain couples TRBV30 to TRBJ1-2; D unclear. The germline V gene has CDR1 GTSNPN and CDR2 SVGIG (reference sequence). The CDR3 extends over 12 amino acids. The V and J ends lost 0 bases and 5 bases respectively, with 7 bases between them. This CDR3 reads CAWSVTWYGYTF. The CDR3 nucleotides are TGTGCCTGGAGTGTAACCTGGTATGGCTACACCTTC. The full variable domain, completed using reference TRBV30 and TRBJ1-2, is SQTIHQWPATLVQPVGSPLSLECTVEGTSNPNLYWYRQAAGRGLQLLFYSVGIGQISSEVPQNLSASRPQDRQFILSSKKLLLSDSGFYLCAWSVTWYGYTFGSGTRLTVV.

V gene TRBV10-1 combines with J gene TRBJ2-3, with D possibly TRBD2 on 7 matching bases. V was trimmed by 7 bases and J by 2 bases, leaving 22 bases between them. CDR3 length equals 17 residues. Germline values: CDR1 WNHNN, CDR2 SYGVQD (reference sequence). The CDR3 loop is CASTAVGGPVDTDTQYF. The CDR3 DNA is TGCGCCAGCACCGCCGTCGGGGGGCCTGTAGACACAGATACGCAGTATTTT.

This chain links TRBV5-5 with TRBJ1-1, with D hard to call. This CDR3 spans 13 amino acids. V lost 0 bases and J lost 8, with 11 bases in between. The germline CDR1 and CDR2 sequences are SGHKS and YYEKEE (reference sequence). CDR3 amino acids: CASSLGQNVEAFF. CDR3 nucleotides: TGTGCCAGCAGCTTGGGCCAGAATGTGGAAGCTTTCTTT.

This clone appeared once. J is TRBJ2-2 and V is TRBV27; no clear D. CDR3 length: 13 residues. V dropped 2 bases and J dropped 4 bases, with 5 bases sitting between them. CDR1 MNHEY and CDR2 SMNVEV come from the germline V gene (reference sequence). As DNA, the CDR3 is TGTGCCAGCAGTTTAAGGTCCACCGGGGAGCTGTTTTTT. Protein: CASSLRSTGELFF.

The chain carries TRBV11-3 and TRBJ2-7; D gene ambiguous. V was pared by 1 base and J by 3 bases, with 4 bases between. The CDR3 sequence is 12 residues long. CDR1 and CDR2 from the germline V gene are SGHNT and YENEEA. This chain's CDR3 is CASSLGNYEQYF. CDR3 coding DNA: TGTGCCAGCAGCTTAGGGAACTACGAGCAGTACTTC.

With regard to this clone: This specimen includes other DNA sequences encoding the same CDR3. CDR3 DNA: TGCGCCAGCAGACGGACAGGCTATCTTGGCTACACCTTC. Its protein product is CASRRTGYLGYTF. The rearrangement links TRBV5-1 to TRBJ1-2, with 7 bases that match TRBD1. CDR3 length equals 13 residues. V shed 5 bases and J 7 bases; nucleotides not matched to a gene: 8. In germline, CDR1 is SGHRS, CDR2 YFSETQ. Based on the CDR3 plus reference TRBV5-1 and TRBJ1-2, the full variable domain is KAGVTQTPRYLIKTRGQQVTLSCSPISGHRSVSWYQQTPGQGLQFLFEYFSETQRNKGNFPGRFSGRQFSNSRSEMNVSTLELGDSALYLCASRRTGYLGYTFGSGTRLTVV.

This clone was picked up one time. This may arise from a read error, as a much more abundant clone is one base away. The sample holds other DNA sequences that translate to the same CDR3. The J gene is TRBJ2-7, the V gene TRBV7-8; D tentatively fits TRBD1 or TRBD2 (5 bases each). This CDR3 region has 15 residues. CDR1 is SGHVS and CDR2 is FQNEAQ in the germline V gene. The CDR3, as DNA: TGTGCCAGCAGCCCACGGCCGGGGCTTCTCTACGAGCAATACTTC. Translating gives CASSPRPGLLYEQYF. The whole variable domain, remainder taken from reference TRBV7-8 and TRBJ2-7, is GAGVSQSPRYKVAKRGQDVALRCDPISGHVSLFWYQQALGQGPEFLTYFQNEAQLDKSGLPSDRFFAERPEGSVSTLKIQRTQQEDSAVYLCASSPRPGLLYEQYFGPGTRLTVT.

The chain joins TRBV6-1 to TRBJ2-5, with D perhaps TRBD2 (5 bases). CDR1 and CDR2 (germline): MNHNS, SASEGT. The CDR3 runs 13 residues. Trimming left V 6 bases short and J 3 bases short, with 11 bases between. CDR3 region: CASSRGWEETQYF. The DNA for the CDR3 is TGTGCCAGCAGCCGGGGATGGGAAGAGACCCAGTACTTC.

The chain joins TRBV11-3 to TRBJ2-1, with 9 bases fitting TRBD1. The CDR3 length is 15 residues. Germline trimming cut 5 bases from V and 8 bases from J; bases unmatched to any gene: 10. Germline-derived CDR1 and CDR2 are SGHNT and YENEEA. The CDR3 loop reads CASSNRDRASDEQFF. The CDR3 DNA follows: TGTGCCAGCAGCAACCGGGACAGGGCCTCCGATGAGCAGTTCTTC.

This chain connects TRBV19 to TRBJ2-7; D perhaps matches TRBD1 (5 bases). The CDR3 runs 14 residues. CDR1 LNHDA and CDR2 SQIVND come from the germline V gene (reference sequence). Trimming pared 5 bases from V and 5 bases from J, leaving 16 bases between. CDR3 sequence reads: CASSLSLAGNEQYF. CDR3 nucleotides: TGTGCCAGTAGTTTATCTCTTGCAGGGAACGAGCAGTACTTC. Supplemented by reference TRBV19 and TRBJ2-7, the full variable domain reads DGGITQSPKYLFRKEGQNVTLSCEQNLNHDAMYWYRQDPGQGLRLIYYSQIVNDFQKGDIAEGYSVSREKKESFPLTVTSAQKNPTAFYLCASSLSLAGNEQYFGPGTRLTVT.

The rearrangement links TRBV7-9 to TRBJ2-7; TRBD1 matches at 7 bases. In germline, CDR1 is SEHNR, CDR2 FQNEAQ (reference sequence). The ends lost 3 bases at V and 4 bases at J; junction bases unmatched: 6. This CDR3 has 14 residues. CDR3 residues: CASSFKGGEYEQYF. The CDR3 nucleotides are TGTGCCAGCAGCTTTAAAGGGGGCGAATACGAGCAGTACTTC.

This chain joins TRBV29-1 and TRBJ2-5, with D possibly being TRBD1 or TRBD2 (5 bases each). V gave up 4 bases and J gave up 5 bases, with 8 bases separating them. Germline lookup yields CDR1 SQVTM and CDR2 ANQGSEA. This CDR3 region has 11 residues. CDR3 amino acids: CSVGDAETQYF. CDR3 sequence (DNA): TGCAGCGTTGGGGACGCGGAGACCCAGTACTTC. Supplemented by reference TRBV29-1 and TRBJ2-5, the full variable domain reads SAVISQKPSRDICQRGTSLTIQCQVDSQVTMMFWYRQQPGQSLTLIATANQGSEATYESGFVIDKFPISRPNLTFSTLTVSNMSPEDSSIYLCSVGDAETQYFGPGTRLLVL.

With respect to this clone: At one end, the junction sequence differs from germline, possibly due to a read error. This chain uses TRBV6-6 with TRBJ1-2, with 11 bases identical to TRBD1. CDR3 length: 14 residues. Germline values: CDR1 MNHNY, CDR2 SVGAGI (reference sequence). The CDR3 nucleotides read TGTGCCAGCAGTCTTATAGGACAGGGGGCCGAGATCCACTTC. Protein: CASSLIGQGAEIHF.

A note on this clone: One end of the junction is discordant with germline, which a read error may explain. CDR3 coding DNA: TGCAGCGTTGGCCACACACAGGGGGCAGCGGTACTCTTC. It is translated as CSVGHTQGAAVLF. This chain joins TRBV29-1 and TRBJ1-2, with 9 bases matching TRBD1. This CDR3 contains 13 residues. Germline CDR1 and CDR2: SQVTM and ANQGSEA.

The rearrangement joins TRBV6-5 to TRBJ2-4, with a tentative D call TRBD1 (6 bases). CDR3 length: 14 residues. Deletions cut 5 bases from V and 9 bases from J, with 17 bases between. Per the germline V gene, CDR1 is MNHEY and CDR2 is SVGAGI. CDR3 sequence (DNA): TGTGCCAGCAGTGCCGGGGACATAAGACCCATTCAGTACTTC. Its protein is CASSAGDIRPIQYF.

The gene calls are TRBV2 and TRBJ2-7; D is uncertain. CDR1 and CDR2 from the germline V gene are SNHLY and FYNNEI. This CDR3 is 12 amino acids long. The V end lost 7 bases, the J end lost 3 bases, and 10 bases lay between the germline ends. This CDR3 is CASNAGFYEQYF. DNA for the CDR3: TGTGCCAGCAACGCAGGTTTCTACGAGCAGTACTTC.

The rearrangement joins TRBV6-1 to TRBJ2-4; D is uncertain. The CDR3 loop spans 16 amino acids. V was cut by 3 bases and J by 0 bases, with 12 bases left in between. Looked up from germline, CDR1 is MNHNS and CDR2 is SASEGT. CDR3 sequence (DNA): TGTGCCAGCAGTGACACGACGCGTCTAGCCAAAAACATTCAGTACTTC. Amino acid sequence: CASSDTTRLAKNIQYF.

The rearrangement uses TRBV12-5 and TRBJ2-2; D might be TRBD2 (5 bases). Trimming took 5 bases from V and 5 from J, leaving 15 bases between them. CDR1 is LGHNT, CDR2 FRNRAP, per germline. This CDR3 region has 15 residues. The DNA for the CDR3 is TGTGCTAGTGGTCCCCGGGCCAGAGGGACCGGGGAGCTGTTTTTT. This sequence encodes CASGPRARGTGELFF.

There are a few counts of this clone. The chain combines TRBV6-6 with TRBJ2-7; D call uncertain. The germline gives CDR1 MNHNY, CDR2 SVGAGI (reference sequence). The CDR3 has 13 amino acids. The ends were cut back, 2 bases at V and 7 bases at J, with 12 bases in the middle. The CDR3: CASSYDLSVEQYF. CDR3 DNA sequence: TGTGCCAGCAGTTACGATCTGTCAGTGGAGCAGTACTTC.